Below, 15 T cell receptor beta chains from the same sample are listed, as sequenced in a study of blood T cell repertoires in COVID-19. Produced via immunoSEQ multiplex PCR; TCRdb's table is partial and in-frame only. Altogether about 250,000 clones are present, 70% to 80% being singletons, with the ten largest covering more than 2.5%. The specimen sequenced was peripheral blood. The receptor source for this set is a woman over 75 with acute or convalescent COVID-19.

Here the CDR3 reads CASRRGLEGYGYTF. CDR3 coding DNA: TGTGCCAGCAGGAGGGGGCTGGAGGGCTATGGCTACACCTTC. The gene calls are TRBV2 and TRBJ1-2, with TRBD1 identical over 7 bases. The CDR3 has 14 residues. Trimming took 6 bases from V and 4 from J; bases not matched to a gene: 8. The germline gives CDR1 SNHLY, CDR2 FYNNEI.

This rearrangement joins TRBV7-9 to TRBJ2-2, with D possibly TRBD2 on 5 matching bases. The CDR3 contains 14 residues. In germline, CDR1 is SEHNR, CDR2 FQNEAQ (reference sequence). The V end lost 1 base, the J end lost 6 bases, and 9 bases lay between the germline ends. The DNA for the CDR3 is TGTGCCAGCAGCTTAGAGCGGCCCTCCGGGGAGCTGTTTTTT. Its translation: CASSLERPSGELFF. The variable domain in full, with the rest retrieved from reference TRBV7-9 and TRBJ2-2, is DTGVSQNPRHKITKRGQNVTFRCDPISEHNRLYWYRQTLGQGPEFLTYFQNEAQLEKSRLLSDRFSAERPKGSFSTLEIQRTEQGDSAMYLCASSLERPSGELFFGEGSRLTVL.

CDR3 region: CASSPWGLGYYGYTF. The CDR3, as DNA: TGTGCCAGCAGCCCTTGGGGCCTTGGGTACTATGGCTACACCTTC. This chain joins TRBV3-1 (or the pseudogene TRBV3-2) and TRBJ1-2, with TRBD1 as a possible D gene (5 bases). This CDR3 region has 15 residues. Trimming removed 4 bases at V and 3 bases at J, with 15 bases between. Germline CDR1 reads LGHDT; CDR2 reads YNNKEL (reference sequence).

The genes are TRBV13 and TRBJ1-2; D unresolved. Germline CDR1 reads PRHDT; CDR2 reads FYEKMQ (reference sequence). The CDR3 has 13 amino acids. Between the trimmed V and J ends, which lost 2 bases and 0 bases, there was a span of 4 bases. CDR3 sequence reads: CASSLPANYGYTF. The DNA of the CDR3 is TGTGCCAGCAGCTTACCGGCTAACTATGGCTACACCTTC.

This clone occurred a few times. The V call is TRBV5-4, the J call TRBJ2-7, with D tentatively TRBD2 (7 bases). The V and J ends lost 3 bases and 5 bases respectively, with 12 bases between them. Germline lookup yields CDR1 SGHNT and CDR2 YYREEE (reference sequence). The CDR3 loop spans 13 amino acids. Here the CDR3 reads CASSWGGADEQYF. The CDR3 bases are TGTGCCAGCAGCTGGGGGGGGGCCGACGAGCAGTACTTC.

The V gene is TRBV3-1 (or the pseudogene TRBV3-2), the J gene TRBJ1-3; D is unclear. V lost 3 bases and J lost 2, with 8 bases in between. Germline CDR1 is LGHDT and CDR2 is YNNKEL (reference sequence). The CDR3 covers 14 residues. CDR3 DNA sequence: TGTGCCAGCAGCCAGCACGGGGCTGGAAACACCATATATTTT. Protein sequence: CASSQHGAGNTIYF.

The sample holds a few counts of this clone. The rearrangement joins TRBV6-2 or TRBV6-3 to TRBJ2-1, with 8 bases aligning to TRBD2. The trim removed 6 bases at V and 5 bases at J, leaving 9 bases unmatched. The CDR3 runs 15 residues. Germline V gives CDR1 MNHEY, CDR2 SVGEGT. The CDR3 loop is CASSGRGVFNNEQFF. DNA for the CDR3: TGTGCCAGCAGCGGGCGGGGGGTCTTTAACAATGAGCAGTTCTTC.

The chain couples TRBV29-1 to TRBJ2-5, with D perhaps matching TRBD2 (5 bases). The V gene's germline CDR1 is SQVTM and CDR2 ANQGSEA. The V and J ends lost 7 bases and 2 bases respectively, with 17 bases between them. There are 14 residues in the CDR3. CDR3 nucleotides: TGCAGCGCAAGGAGATCTTCGGGACAAGAGACCCAGTACTTC. This sequence encodes CSARRSSGQETQYF. Complete variable domain (other parts from reference TRBV29-1 and TRBJ2-5): SAVISQKPSRDICQRGTSLTIQCQVDSQVTMMFWYRQQPGQSLTLIATANQGSEATYESGFVIDKFPISRPNLTFSTLTVSNMSPEDSSIYLCSARRSSGQETQYFGPGTRLLVL.

The rearrangement joins TRBV19 to TRBJ1-4, with 9 bases lining up with TRBD1. CDR3 length: 12 amino acids. The J segment lost 12 bases and the V segment lost 4 bases, leaving 3 bases of the junction unmatched. Per germline, CDR1 LNHDA and CDR2 SQIVND (reference sequence). The CDR3 coding sequence is TGTGCCAGTAGTAGGGACAGGGTGGAACTGTTTTTT. This gives the protein CASSRDRVELFF.

The chain combines TRBV3-1 (or the pseudogene TRBV3-2) with TRBJ2-7, with D unclear. The CDR3 is 12 amino acids. CDR1 LGHDT and CDR2 YNNKEL come from the germline V gene (reference sequence). Trimming shortened V by 7 bases and J by 12 bases, and 19 bases separated the two germline ends. CDR3 nucleotides: TGTGCCAGCACCACAGAATTTGTGGTTTCGTACTTC. Translating it yields CASTTEFVVSYF.

CDR3 amino acids: CASSQDPMSGSSRETQYF. The CDR3 nucleotides are TGTGCCAGCAGCCAAGATCCCATGTCTGGGAGTTCGCGGGAGACCCAGTACTTC. This chain joins TRBV3-1 (or the pseudogene TRBV3-2) and TRBJ2-5; D might be TRBD2 (5 bases). This CDR3 comprises 18 residues. Germline CDR1 and CDR2: LGHDT and YNNKEL (reference sequence). Trimming shortened V by 0 bases and J by 5 bases, and 22 bases separated the two germline ends.

This sequence joins TRBV9 and TRBJ2-3, with TRBD2 matching over 8 bases. Unmatched junction bases numbered 4, after V lost 4 bases and J lost 0 bases. The CDR3 is made up of 15 amino acids. Germline CDR1 reads SGDLS; CDR2 reads YYNGEE. This chain's CDR3 is CASSPTSASTDTQYF. CDR3 DNA sequence: TGTGCCAGCAGCCCGACTAGCGCCAGCACAGATACGCAGTATTTT.

This chain joins TRBV19 and TRBJ1-2, with unresolved D. The CDR3 extends over 13 amino acids. V dropped 7 bases and J dropped 7 bases, with 16 bases sitting between them. Per germline, CDR1 LNHDA and CDR2 SQIVND (reference sequence). The CDR3 DNA reads as TGTGCCAGTACCCCCCCGGGGTTGGGTGGCTACACCTTC. Protein: CASTPPGLGGYTF.

The chain combines TRBV7-9 with TRBJ1-1; D remains ambiguous. V was trimmed by 1 base and J by 1 base, leaving 7 bases between them. Germline V gene sequence: CDR1 SEHNR, CDR2 FQNEAQ (reference sequence). The CDR3 contains 14 residues. The DNA of the CDR3 is TGTGCCAGCAGCTTAGGGGCGAGGAACACTGAAGCTTTCTTT. Protein sequence: CASSLGARNTEAFF.

The CDR3 DNA is TGTGCCAGCAGCCCACGGACAGGGGGCTATGGCTACACCTTC. Its protein is CASSPRTGGYGYTF. The V and J genes are TRBV7-9 and TRBJ1-2; 10 bases are shared with TRBD1. Germline CDR1 is SEHNR and CDR2 is FQNEAQ (reference sequence). This CDR3 has 14 residues. V lost 5 bases to trimming and J lost 4 bases; unmatched junction nucleotides: 4.